This entry lists 18 T cell receptor beta chains sequenced from one sample in a study of CD8 T cells in ankylosing spondylitis. TCRdb re-analysed the 5' RACE reads in MiXCR, keeping a single row per CDR3 protein. In the table there are 150,000 to 200,000 distinct CDR3 sequences, more than 9% of which are singletons. Sequencing was done on a sample of blood, either unsorted or a sorted T cell fraction (not recorded which). The receptors were gathered from a male donor with ankylosing spondylitis or in good health (not recorded which).

This clonotype has a count of ten or more. The genes are TRBV5-1 and TRBJ1-2; D is unresolved. This CDR3 region has 16 residues. Between the trimmed V and J ends, which lost 6 bases and 1 base, there was a span of 19 bases. CDR1 is SGHRS and CDR2 is YFSETQ in the germline V gene. CDR3 sequence (DNA): TGCGCCAGCACCTCCCGACCGGCCACCTATAACTATGGCTACACCTTC. Protein product: CASTSRPATYNYGYTF.

There are many counts of this clonotype. The genes are TRBV5-1 and TRBJ2-3, with 8 bases fitting TRBD2. This CDR3 region has 17 residues. Per the germline V gene, CDR1 is SGHRS and CDR2 is YFSETQ. Unmatched junction bases numbered 7, after V lost 0 bases and J lost 1 base. The CDR3, as DNA: TGCGCCAGCAGCTTGGCCAGAGGACTAGCTGGCACAGATACGCAGTATTTT. Translation gives CASSLARGLAGTDTQYF.

This clonotype was observed many times. V and J are TRBV11-2 and TRBJ2-1; D is perhaps TRBD1 (6 bases). Germline CDR1 reads SGHAT; CDR2 reads FQNNGV. Trimming cost V 1 base and J 10 bases, with 14 bases left between them. This CDR3 contains 14 residues. CDR3 DNA sequence: TGTGCCAGCAGCTTAGCCCCAGGGGCACGGGAGCAGTTCTTC. Its protein is CASSLAPGAREQFF.

There are many counts of this clonotype. V and J are TRBV27 and TRBJ1-2; 7 bases agree with TRBD1. The germline CDR1 and CDR2 sequences are MNHEY and SMNVEV (reference sequence). This CDR3 region has 13 residues. V was clipped by 6 bases and J by 2 bases; unmatched bases: 3. The CDR3 protein is CASRKDRNYGYTF. CDR3 nucleotide sequence: TGTGCCAGCAGAAAGGACAGGAACTATGGCTACACCTTC.

This clonotype showed up many times. The chain couples TRBV6-5 to TRBJ1-2; D may be TRBD1 (6 bases). The CDR3 has 14 amino acids. The V end was cut by 4 bases, the J end by 4 bases, with 13 bases between. Germline V CDR1 and CDR2: MNHEY, SVGAGI. Written as DNA, the CDR3 is TGTGCCAGCAGTTGGGGTTTACAGGGCTATGGCTACACCTTC. It encodes CASSWGLQGYGYTF.

Concerning this clonotype: This may come from a read error, since a much larger clone is one base off. This chain joins TRBV3-1 and TRBJ2-1; D call uncertain. The germline V and J ends were trimmed by 5 bases and 7 bases, with 15 bases remaining between them. The CDR3 spans 14 residues. Germline CDR1 and CDR2: LGHDT and YNNKEL (reference sequence). CDR3: CASSRAITQNEQFF. In DNA, the CDR3 is TGTGCCAGCAGCAGGGCGATCACCCAGAATGAGCAGTTCTTC.

The rearrangement uses TRBV30 and TRBJ1-1; a possible D gene is TRBD1 (5 bases). Germline CDR1 and CDR2: GTSNPN and SVGIG (reference sequence). Trimming removed 0 bases from V and 3 bases from J, with 17 bases in between. The CDR3 sequence is 16 residues long. CDR3 nucleotide sequence: TGTGCCTGGAGTGTAGGGACGGGGTTTAGGGACACTGAAGCTTTCTTT. Encoded protein: CAWSVGTGFRDTEAFF.

The sample holds many counts of this clonotype. This sequence joins TRBV14 and TRBJ2-7; 7 bases match TRBD2. CDR1 and CDR2 (germline): SGHDN, FVKESK. The trim removed 0 bases at V and 7 bases at J, leaving 12 bases unmatched. There are 16 residues in the CDR3. DNA for the CDR3: TGTGCCAGCAGCCAAGATCAGAGGTTGCGGGAGAGGGAGCAGTACTTC. This encodes CASSQDQRLREREQYF.

On this clonotype itself: A read error may explain this, as a much larger clone is one base away. The chain joins TRBV18 to TRBJ2-5; D unresolved. The CDR3 is 13 amino acids. The germline V gene has CDR1 KGHSH and CDR2 LQKENI. The chain's CDR3 is CTSSPEIQETQYF. Written as DNA, the CDR3 is TGTACCAGCTCACCAGAGATTCAAGAGACCCAGTACTTC.

This clonotype has just a few counts. The chain recombines TRBV7-2 with TRBJ2-1; 7 bases line up with TRBD1. CDR3 size: 16 residues. Trimming took 0 bases from V and 6 from J; bases not matched to a gene: 8. Germline CDR1 SGHTA, CDR2 FQGNSA. Written as DNA, the CDR3 is TGTGCCAGCAGCTTAGCGGGGGCAGGGGGTTTCAATGAGCAGTTCTTC. Protein: CASSLAGAGGFNEQFF.

The rearrangement uses TRBV7-2 and TRBJ1-2; 7 nucleotides match TRBD1. The germline CDR1 and CDR2 sequences are SGHTA and FQGNSA. The CDR3 extends over 13 amino acids. V was pared by 3 bases and J by 8 bases, with 6 bases of the junction left unmatched. The CDR3 coding sequence is TGTGCCAGCAGCTTTGACAGGGCGCAAGGCTACACCTTC. Translated: CASSFDRAQGYTF. Drawing the rest from reference TRBV7-2 and TRBJ1-2, the complete variable domain is GAGVSQSPSNKVTEKGKDVELRCDPISGHTALYWYRQSLGQGLEFLIYFQGNSAPDKSGLPSDRFSAERTGGSVSTLTIQRTQQEDSAVYLCASSFDRAQGYTFGSGTRLTVV.

This clonotype was recorded at least ten times. The gene calls are TRBV5-1 and TRBJ2-1, with 8 bases matching TRBD2. Germline CDR1 and CDR2: SGHRS and YFSETQ. V shed 4 bases and J 7 bases; nucleotides not matched to a gene: 4. There are 13 residues in the CDR3. Here the CDR3 DNA reads TGCGCCAGCAGCAGCGGGACTAGAAATGAGCAGTTCTTC. This sequence encodes CASSSGTRNEQFF.

The V call is TRBV20-1, the J call TRBJ2-7, with TRBD1 matching over 9 bases. The V segment lost 6 bases and the J segment 3 bases; nucleotides outside the gene matches: 15. Germline V CDR1 and CDR2: DFQATT, SNEGSKA (reference sequence). This CDR3 spans 16 amino acids. The CDR3 DNA sequence: TGCAGTGCCCAGCCCCTCTGGAGACAGGGGGACTACGAGCAGTACTTC. Translation gives CSAQPLWRQGDYEQYF.

A note on this clonotype: A read error may explain this, as a much larger clone is one base away. The chain joins TRBV6-1 to TRBJ1-1, with D perhaps matching TRBD1 (5 bases). Germline assignment: CDR1 MNHNS and CDR2 SASEGT. The CDR3 sequence is 13 residues long. DNA of the CDR3: TGTGTCAGCAGGATGAGGGGCGTTGAGGAAGCTTTCTTT. Translated, it gives CVSRMRGVEEAFF.

This clonotype was seen ten or more times. The V call is TRBV2, the J call TRBJ2-7; TRBD2 is a possible D gene (5 bases). In germline, CDR1 is SNHLY, CDR2 FYNNEI. The CDR3 loop spans 12 amino acids. Trimming pared 2 bases from V and 9 bases from J, leaving 11 bases between. CDR3 coding DNA: TGTGCCAGCAGTGAATCCCTAGGAGGGCAGTACTTC. Protein: CASSESLGGQYF.

The chain links TRBV27 to TRBJ2-7, with 7 positions matching TRBD1. V shed 5 bases, J shed 2 bases, and the junction held 6 bases outside the gene matches. This CDR3 contains 14 residues. Germline V gene lookup returns CDR1 MNHEY and CDR2 SMNVEV (reference sequence). The CDR3 DNA reads as TGTGCCAGCAGTCCGGGGACAGCTACCTACGAGCAGTACTTC. Amino acid sequence: CASSPGTATYEQYF.

This clonotype came up many times. The gene calls are TRBV20-1 and TRBJ2-1, with 11 bases matching TRBD1. In germline, CDR1 is DFQATT, CDR2 SNEGSKA (reference sequence). The CDR3 consists of 16 residues. After removal of 0 bases from V and 8 bases from J, the junction contained 9 bases not matched to a gene. The DNA of the CDR3 is TGCAGTGCTAGAGATGCCGGACAGGGGGCTTACGATGAGCAGTTCTTC. As protein: CSARDAGQGAYDEQFF.

This clonotype was picked up many times. V usage is TRBV7-6 and J usage is TRBJ1-1; TRBD1 agrees at 7 bases. The germline gives CDR1 SGHVS, CDR2 FNYEAQ. After removal of 6 bases from V and 5 bases from J, the junction contained 15 bases not matched to a gene. The length of the CDR3 is 16 residues. CDR3 sequence: CASSRNRGALSTEAFF. The CDR3 region has the DNA TGTGCCAGCAGTCGCAACAGGGGCGCCCTGAGTACTGAAGCTTTCTTT.